This entry describes one T cell receptor (beta chain). The sample holds many counts of this clonotype. Its binding antigen is unknown. Per-base qualities were not stored, and no clone one base away is much larger. A patient counted as having stable Graves' hyperthyroidism if no progression to ophthalmopathy occurred over 18 months of follow-up. The hyperthyroidism patients were between 18 and 65 years old and newly diagnosed, with a disease duration of less than 2 months. Exclusion was applied to patients with uncontrolled infections, other autoimmune diseases, pregnancy or lactation. Clinical symptoms, serum thyroxine and TRAb, thyroid ultrasound, and orbital computed tomography formed the basis for the diagnoses. Total RNA was extracted with Trizol reagent, and quality was checked on an Agilent 2100 Bioanalyzer. The TCR beta CDR3 regions were amplified from the RNA transcripts. The first round of RT-PCR for the TCR CDR3 was performed with the HTBI primer set and the Qiagen OneStep RT-PCR kit. Libraries were constructed in a second round of multiplex PCR, after which size selection and purification were carried out. Paired-end sequencing of the libraries was performed with 100 bp reads on an Illumina HiSeq2000. Per the original workflow: SOAPnuke was used to process the raw data, removing reads that contained adapters or uncalled bases, had a mean Phred below 15, or lacked an exact match to the constant primer or identifier. High-quality paired reads were merged with COPE v1.2.5, and unique nucleotide sequences were defined as clonotypes. MiTCR v1.1 was used to align the clonotypes against IMGT TRBV, TRBD and TRBJ reference segments. Analysis was restricted to V-J combinations with a frequency above 0.0001, which covered roughly 99% of repertoires. A TCS score was defined as the ratio of F50 (clonal expansion) to E x V (chaos), with BLOSUM62-based TCRdist applied between CDR3 peptides within each V-J. Welch's t-statistics and random forest reduced 500 to 650 V-J features to fewer than 15, which were used in a naive Bayes classifier (R e1071). In TCRdb, the public reads were trimmed at Q25 with fastp and aligned with MiXCR, with productive beta chains retained. Duplicate CDR3 protein sequences are folded into a single record with the most common DNA and genes. In this record, the V and J calls reflect TCRdb's handling and not the investigators' own analysis. Here the sample has hundreds of thousands of distinct CDR3 sequences; about 43% occur a single time. The top ten clonotypes cover 8.2% of the sample.

The data originate from a study of T cells in Graves' hyperthyroidism and ophthalmopathy (dated by TCRdb to the late 2010s). Background for the entire study: To identify distinguishing TCR V-J signatures, a discovery cohort of 90 to 100 patients was used, comprising under 45 with Graves' ophthalmopathy and roughly 60 with stable Graves' hyperthyroidism. The 100 discovery patients were divided at random into training and test sets in a 7:3 ratio. Following sampling, methimazole starting at 30 mg daily was given to hyperthyroidism patients, and high-dose intravenous methylprednisolone was given to ophthalmopathy patients. Thyroid tissue and blood T-cell repertoires from roughly 6 Graves' hyperthyroidism patients were also compared in the study. Prospective prediction of ophthalmopathy was tested in an independent validation cohort of approximately 18 hyperthyroidism patients and 17 patients who later progressed to ophthalmopathy. TCR Vbeta CDR3 sequencing of roughly 140 peripheral blood samples (over 40 ophthalmopathy, 75 or so hyperthyroidism and some 17 progressor patients) is reported in the paper. Points the paper makes about the study in general: A model built on a 13 V-J signature distinguished ophthalmopathy from stable hyperthyroidism, reaching about 89% sensitivity and about 81% specificity in cross-validation and 80%/75% in testing. During validation, the model predicted progression to ophthalmopathy a median of about 6.3 months ahead of onset, with around 70% sensitivity and around 72% specificity. No statistical method was used to fix the sample size in advance, and group allocation was not hidden from the investigators. Most expanded thyroid clonotypes (frequency above 0.001) were also detected in blood, suggesting blood repertoires may reflect thyroid immune responses.

The germline V gene sets CDR1 to ENHRY and CDR2 to SYGVKD. For this chain, trimming is 5 bases at the V end and 6 bases at the J end, and the number of junction bases without a gene match is 3. Counted from cysteine to phenylalanine, this CDR3 has 13 amino acids. The DNA shown is the 39-base CDR3, in frame from base 1. Sequencing used peripheral blood or thyroid tissue (not recorded which). This TCR came from a woman in her late teens or twenties with Graves' hyperthyroidism. Donor details come from another sample of the same person, matched by shared clones. The chain joins TRBV10-3 to TRBJ1-4, and 7 junction bases match TRBD1. In nucleotides, the sequence is TGTGCCATCAGTCGGGACAGATATGAAAAACTGTTTTTT. This is translated as CAISRDRYEKLFF.